This record looks at one T cell receptor beta chain sequence and its context. The method was immunoSEQ multiplex PCR; TCRdb's version includes in-frame clones alone and lacks a portion of them. The sample gives over 40,000 clones, roughly 80% of which show up once; roughly 27% is in the top ten. The CDR3 is 14 residues long. V lost 6 bases, J lost 4 bases, and 16 bases lay in between. Per germline, CDR1 LGHNA and CDR2 YSLEER. This specimen belongs to a study of T cell responses to AZD1222 COVID-19 vaccine. The chain couples TRBV4-3 to TRBJ2-7; D might be TRBD1 (7 bases). Sequences were derived from peripheral blood, sampled on day 0 of AZD1222 vaccination. The TCR was taken from an adult in good health. CDR3 protein: CASSRWSGGYEQYF. CDR3 in DNA: TGCGCCAGCAGTCGCTGGTCAGGGGGGTACGAGCAGTACTTC.